The clone carrying this T cell receptor beta chain has just one count. The sample originates from a study of blood T cell repertoires in COVID-19. At the level of the study: From the United States, Italy and Spain came samples of acute and convalescent COVID-19. PBMCs, B-cell-depleted T cells, or T cells provided the cDNA or gDNA that made up the material.

Per the original data handling: Reference gene primer amplification yielded estimated nucleated cell counts. Assay: immunoSEQ multiplex PCR; the TCRdb copy retains only in-frame clones and omits some. The DNA gave D and trimming, while V, J and clone size come from that table. The sample consists of some 330,000 clones, approximately 84% of them appearing once. With V trimmed by 6 bases and J by 4 bases, 6 bases remained unmatched. Per germline, CDR1 MNHEY and CDR2 SMNVEV (reference sequence). This CDR3 is 14 amino acids long. Each recovered donor of Cohort 3 presented with two negative PCRs, clearance, or symptom resolution.

This receptor was obtained from a young man who had recovered from COVID-19. Input material: PBMCs or T cells enriched from blood (not recorded which). V usage is TRBV27 and J usage is TRBJ1-2; 9 positions agree with TRBD1. The CDR3 sequence: CASRGTGSFYGYTF. The CDR3 DNA is TGTGCCAGCAGGGGGACAGGGTCCTTCTATGGCTACACCTTC.